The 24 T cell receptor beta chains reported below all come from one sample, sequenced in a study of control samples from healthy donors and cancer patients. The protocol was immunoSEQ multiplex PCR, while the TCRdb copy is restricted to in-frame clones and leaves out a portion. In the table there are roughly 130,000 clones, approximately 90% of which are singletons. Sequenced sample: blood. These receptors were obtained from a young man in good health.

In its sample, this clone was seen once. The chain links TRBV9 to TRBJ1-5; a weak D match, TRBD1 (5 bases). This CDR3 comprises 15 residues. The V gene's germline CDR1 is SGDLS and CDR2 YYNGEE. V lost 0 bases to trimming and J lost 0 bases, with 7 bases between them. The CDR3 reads CASSVGGHSNQPQHF. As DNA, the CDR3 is TGTGCCAGCAGCGTAGGAGGACATAGCAATCAGCCCCAGCATTTT. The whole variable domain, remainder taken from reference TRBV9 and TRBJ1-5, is DSGVTQTPKHLITATGQRVTLRCSPRSGDLSVYWYQQSLDQGLQFLIQYYNGEERAKGNILERFSAQQFPDLHSELNLSSLELGDSALYFCASSVGGHSNQPQHFGDGTRLSIL.

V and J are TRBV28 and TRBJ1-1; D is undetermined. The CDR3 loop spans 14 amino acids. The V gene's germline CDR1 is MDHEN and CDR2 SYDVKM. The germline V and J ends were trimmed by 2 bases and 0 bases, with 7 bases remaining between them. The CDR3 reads CASSLSQMNTEAFF. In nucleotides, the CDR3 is TGTGCCAGCAGTTTAAGTCAGATGAACACTGAAGCTTTCTTT.

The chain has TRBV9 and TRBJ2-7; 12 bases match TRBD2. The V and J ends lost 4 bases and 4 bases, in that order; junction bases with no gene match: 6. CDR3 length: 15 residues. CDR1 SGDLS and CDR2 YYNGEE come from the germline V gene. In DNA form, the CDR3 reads TGTGCCAGCAGCAGATCGGGACTAGCGGGTTACGAGCAGTACTTC. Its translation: CASSRSGLAGYEQYF.

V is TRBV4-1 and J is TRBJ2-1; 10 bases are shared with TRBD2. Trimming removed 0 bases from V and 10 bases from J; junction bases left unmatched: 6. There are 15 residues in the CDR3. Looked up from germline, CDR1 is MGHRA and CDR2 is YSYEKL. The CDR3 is CASSQEAGGPGEQFF. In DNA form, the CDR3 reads TGCGCCAGCAGCCAAGAAGCGGGGGGGCCGGGGGAGCAGTTCTTC.

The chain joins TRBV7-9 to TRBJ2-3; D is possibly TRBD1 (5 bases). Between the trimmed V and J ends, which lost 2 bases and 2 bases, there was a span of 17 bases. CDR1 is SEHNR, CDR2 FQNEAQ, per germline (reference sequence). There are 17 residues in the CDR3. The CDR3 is CASSLLFVGAVTDTQYF. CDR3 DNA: TGTGCCAGCAGCTTACTCTTTGTAGGGGCAGTCACAGATACGCAGTATTTT.

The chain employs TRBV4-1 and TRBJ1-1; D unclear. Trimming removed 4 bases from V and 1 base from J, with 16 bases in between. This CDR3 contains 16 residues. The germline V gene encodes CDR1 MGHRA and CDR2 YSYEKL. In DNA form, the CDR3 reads TGCGCCAGCAGCCCCCGACATTCCAGAGGGAACACTGAAGCTTTCTTT. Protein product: CASSPRHSRGNTEAFF.

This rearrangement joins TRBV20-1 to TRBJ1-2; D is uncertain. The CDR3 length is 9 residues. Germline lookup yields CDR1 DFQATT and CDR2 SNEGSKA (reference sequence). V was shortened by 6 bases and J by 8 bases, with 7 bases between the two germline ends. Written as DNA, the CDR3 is TGCAGTGCCGGCTCCGGCTACACCTTC. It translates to CSAGSGYTF.

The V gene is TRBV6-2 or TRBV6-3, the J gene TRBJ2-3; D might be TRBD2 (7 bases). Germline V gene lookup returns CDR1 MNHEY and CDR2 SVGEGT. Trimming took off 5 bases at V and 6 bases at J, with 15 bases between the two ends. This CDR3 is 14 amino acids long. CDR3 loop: CASSPYGGRDTQYF. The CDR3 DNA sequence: TGTGCCAGCAGTCCCTACGGGGGGCGGGATACGCAGTATTTT.

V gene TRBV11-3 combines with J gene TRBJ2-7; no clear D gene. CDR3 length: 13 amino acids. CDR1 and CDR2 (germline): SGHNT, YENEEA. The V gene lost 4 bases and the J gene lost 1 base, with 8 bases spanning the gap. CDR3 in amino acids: CASSSPASYEQYV. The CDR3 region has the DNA TGTGCCAGCAGCTCGCCAGCTTCCTACGAGCAGTACGTC.

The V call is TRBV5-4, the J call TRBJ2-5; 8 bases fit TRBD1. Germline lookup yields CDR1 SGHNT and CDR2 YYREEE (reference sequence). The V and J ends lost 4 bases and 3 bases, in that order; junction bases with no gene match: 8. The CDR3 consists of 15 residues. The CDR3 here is CASSPGQGIEETQYF. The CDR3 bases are TGTGCCAGCAGCCCCGGACAGGGCATCGAAGAGACCCAGTACTTC.

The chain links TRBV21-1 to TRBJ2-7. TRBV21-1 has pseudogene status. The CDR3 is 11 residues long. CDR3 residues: CASSKCGEQYV. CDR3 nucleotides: TGTGCCAGCAGCAAGTGTGGGGAGCAGTACGTC.

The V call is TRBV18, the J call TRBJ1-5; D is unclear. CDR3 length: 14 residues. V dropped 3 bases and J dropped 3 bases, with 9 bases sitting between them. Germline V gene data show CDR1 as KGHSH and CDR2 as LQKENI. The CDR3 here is CASSPRGINQPQHF. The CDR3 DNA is TGTGCCAGCTCACCCCGAGGGATCAATCAGCCCCAGCATTTT.

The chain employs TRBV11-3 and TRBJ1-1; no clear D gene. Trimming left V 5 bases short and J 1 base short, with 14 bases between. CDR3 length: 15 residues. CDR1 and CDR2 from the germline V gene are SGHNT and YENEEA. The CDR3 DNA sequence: TGTGCCAGCAGCCCGGGAGGTAGGCGGAACACTGAAGCTTTCTTT. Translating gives CASSPGGRRNTEAFF.

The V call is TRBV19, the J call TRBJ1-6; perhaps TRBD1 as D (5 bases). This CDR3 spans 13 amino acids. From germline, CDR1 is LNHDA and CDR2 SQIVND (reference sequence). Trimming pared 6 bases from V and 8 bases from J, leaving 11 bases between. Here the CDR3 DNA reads TGTGCCAGTAGGTTGGGGGAGGATTCACCCCTCCACTTT. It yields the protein CASRLGEDSPLHF.

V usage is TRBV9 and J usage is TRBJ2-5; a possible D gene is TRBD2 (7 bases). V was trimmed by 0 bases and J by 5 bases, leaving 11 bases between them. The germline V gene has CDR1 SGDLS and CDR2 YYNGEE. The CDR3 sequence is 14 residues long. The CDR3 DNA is TGTGCCAGCAGCGTAGCGGGGGGCGGCGAGACCCAGTACTTC. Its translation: CASSVAGGGETQYF.

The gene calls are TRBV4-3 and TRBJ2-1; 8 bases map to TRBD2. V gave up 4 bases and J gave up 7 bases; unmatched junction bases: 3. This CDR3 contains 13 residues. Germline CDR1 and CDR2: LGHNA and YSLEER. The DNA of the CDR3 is TGCGCCAGCAGCCCTTCGGGGGGGAATGAGCAGTTCTTC. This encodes CASSPSGGNEQFF.

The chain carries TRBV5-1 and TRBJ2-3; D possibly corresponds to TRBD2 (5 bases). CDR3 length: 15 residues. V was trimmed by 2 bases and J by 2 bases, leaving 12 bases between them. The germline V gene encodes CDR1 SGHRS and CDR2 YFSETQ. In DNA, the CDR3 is TGCGCCAGCAGCTTCTCTGCGGGCGTCACAGATACGCAGTATTTT. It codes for CASSFSAGVTDTQYF. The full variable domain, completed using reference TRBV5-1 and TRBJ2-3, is KAGVTQTPRYLIKTRGQQVTLSCSPISGHRSVSWYQQTPGQGLQFLFEYFSETQRNKGNFPGRFSGRQFSNSRSEMNVSTLELGDSALYLCASSFSAGVTDTQYFGPGTRLTVL.

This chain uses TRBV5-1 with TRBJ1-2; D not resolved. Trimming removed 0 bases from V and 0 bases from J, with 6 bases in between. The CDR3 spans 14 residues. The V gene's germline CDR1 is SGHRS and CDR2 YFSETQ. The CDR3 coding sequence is TGCGCCAGCAGCTTGGGTGAATCTAACTATGGCTACACCTTC. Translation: CASSLGESNYGYTF.

CDR3 residues: CASSQDIGNQETQYF. The CDR3 coding sequence is TGCGCCAGCAGCCAAGATATAGGGAACCAAGAGACCCAGTACTTC. This chain links TRBV4-1 with TRBJ2-5; the D is unclear. V gave up 0 bases and J gave up 0 bases, with 8 bases separating them. The CDR3 totals 15 residues. Germline V gene data show CDR1 as MGHRA and CDR2 as YSYEKL.

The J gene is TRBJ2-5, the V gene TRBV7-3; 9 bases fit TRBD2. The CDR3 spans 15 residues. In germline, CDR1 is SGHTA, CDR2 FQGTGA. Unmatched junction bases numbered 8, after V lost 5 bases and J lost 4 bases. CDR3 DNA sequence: TGTGCCAGCAGCCCCCAGGCGGGAGGGGGAGAGACCCAGTACTTC. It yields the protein CASSPQAGGGETQYF.

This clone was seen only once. In DNA form, the CDR3 reads TGTGCCAGCAGTTTGACAGAATATAGCAATCAGCCCCAGCATTTT. Amino acid sequence: CASSLTEYSNQPQHF. The rearrangement links TRBV28 to TRBJ1-5; a possible D gene is TRBD1 (5 bases). CDR1 and CDR2 (germline): MDHEN, SYDVKM. The CDR3 is made up of 15 amino acids. Between the trimmed V and J ends, which lost 3 bases and 0 bases, there was a span of 9 bases.

CDR3 protein: CATSSMGQTPQETQYF. The CDR3 coding sequence is TGTGCCACCAGCAGTATGGGACAGACTCCTCAAGAGACCCAGTACTTC. This sequence joins TRBV15 and TRBJ2-5; 7 bases are a match to TRBD1. CDR1 is LNHNV, CDR2 YYDKDF, per germline (reference sequence). J lost 2 bases, V lost 3 bases, and 9 bases had no gene match. This CDR3 has 16 residues.

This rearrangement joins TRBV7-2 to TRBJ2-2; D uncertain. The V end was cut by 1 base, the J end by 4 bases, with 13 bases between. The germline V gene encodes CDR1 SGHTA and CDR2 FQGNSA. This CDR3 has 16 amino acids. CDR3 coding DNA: TGTGCCAGCAGCTTAGGAGTCGTGGGCCCCACCGGGGAGCTGTTTTTT. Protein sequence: CASSLGVVGPTGELFF.

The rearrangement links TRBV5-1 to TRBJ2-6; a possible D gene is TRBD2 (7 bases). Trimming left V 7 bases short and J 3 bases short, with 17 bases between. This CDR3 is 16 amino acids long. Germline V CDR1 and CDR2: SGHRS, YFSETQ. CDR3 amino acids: CASSGGRGIGANVLTF. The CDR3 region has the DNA TGCGCCAGCTCCGGGGGGCGCGGGATTGGGGCCAACGTCCTGACTTTC.